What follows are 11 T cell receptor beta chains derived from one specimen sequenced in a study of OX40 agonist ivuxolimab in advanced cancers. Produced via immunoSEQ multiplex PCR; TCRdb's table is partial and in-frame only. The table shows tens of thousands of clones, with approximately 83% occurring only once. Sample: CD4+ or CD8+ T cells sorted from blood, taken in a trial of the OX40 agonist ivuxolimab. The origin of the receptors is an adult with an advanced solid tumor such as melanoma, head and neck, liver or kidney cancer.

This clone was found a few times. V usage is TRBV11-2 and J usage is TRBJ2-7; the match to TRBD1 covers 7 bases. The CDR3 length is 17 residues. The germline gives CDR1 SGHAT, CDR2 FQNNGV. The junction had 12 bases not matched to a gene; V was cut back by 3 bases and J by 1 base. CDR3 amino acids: CASSFSPRQGPSYEQYF. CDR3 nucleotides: TGTGCCAGCAGCTTCTCCCCCCGACAGGGTCCGTCCTACGAGCAGTACTTC.

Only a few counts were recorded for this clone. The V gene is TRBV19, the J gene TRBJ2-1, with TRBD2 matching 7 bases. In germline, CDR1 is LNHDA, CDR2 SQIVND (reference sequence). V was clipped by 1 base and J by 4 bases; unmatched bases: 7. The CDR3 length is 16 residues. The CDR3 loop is CASSIVSSGGYNEQFF. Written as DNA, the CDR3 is TGTGCCAGTAGTATAGTCTCTAGCGGAGGGTACAATGAGCAGTTCTTC.

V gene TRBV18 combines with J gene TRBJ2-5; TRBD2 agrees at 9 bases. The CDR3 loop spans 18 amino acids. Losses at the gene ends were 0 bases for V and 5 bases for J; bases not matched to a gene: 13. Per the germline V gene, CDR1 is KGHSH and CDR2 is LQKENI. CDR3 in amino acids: CASSPPRTSAISGETQYF. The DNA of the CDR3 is TGTGCCAGCTCACCACCGAGGACTAGCGCGATCAGCGGGGAGACCCAGTACTTC. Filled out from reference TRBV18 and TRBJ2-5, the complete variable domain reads NAGVMQNPRHLVRRRGQEARLRCSPMKGHSHVYWYRQLPEEGLKFMVYLQKENIIDESGMPKERFSAEFPKEGPSILRIQQVVRGDSAAYFCASSPPRTSAISGETQYFGPGTRLLVL.

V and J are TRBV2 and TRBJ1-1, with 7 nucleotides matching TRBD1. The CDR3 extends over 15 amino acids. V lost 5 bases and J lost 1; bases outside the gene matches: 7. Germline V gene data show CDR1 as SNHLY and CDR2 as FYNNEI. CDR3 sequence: CASSPQGVGNTEAFF. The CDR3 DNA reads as TGTGCCAGCAGTCCCCAGGGGGTTGGGAACACTGAAGCTTTCTTT.

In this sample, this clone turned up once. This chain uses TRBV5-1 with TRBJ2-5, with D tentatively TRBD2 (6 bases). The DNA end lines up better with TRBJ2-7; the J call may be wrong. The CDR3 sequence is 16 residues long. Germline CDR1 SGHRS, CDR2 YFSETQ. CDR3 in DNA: TGCGCCAGCAGCCATGCTGGGGGACTCGGCTCCTACGAGCAGTACTTC. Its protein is CASSHAGGLGSYEQYF.

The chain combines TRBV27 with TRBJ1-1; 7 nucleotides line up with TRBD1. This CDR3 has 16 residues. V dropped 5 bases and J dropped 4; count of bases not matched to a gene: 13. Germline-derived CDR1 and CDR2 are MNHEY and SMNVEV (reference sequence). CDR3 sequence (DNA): TGTGCCAGCAGTCCTTCGGCGACAGGGAGGGGCACTGAAGCTTTCTTT. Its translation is CASSPSATGRGTEAFF.

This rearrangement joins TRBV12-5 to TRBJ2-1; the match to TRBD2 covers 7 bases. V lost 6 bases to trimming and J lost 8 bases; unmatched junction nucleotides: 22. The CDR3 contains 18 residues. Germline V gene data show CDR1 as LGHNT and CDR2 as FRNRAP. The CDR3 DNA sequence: TGTGCTAGTGGAAATTTTACGGGGGGACCAAAGATGGTCGATGAGCAGTTCTTC. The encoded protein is CASGNFTGGPKMVDEQFF. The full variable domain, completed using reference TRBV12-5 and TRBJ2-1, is DARVTQTPRHKVTEMGQEVTMRCQPILGHNTVFWYRQTMMQGLELLAYFRNRAPLDDSGMPKDRFSAEMPDATLATLKIQPSEPRDSAVYFCASGNFTGGPKMVDEQFFGPGTRLTVL.

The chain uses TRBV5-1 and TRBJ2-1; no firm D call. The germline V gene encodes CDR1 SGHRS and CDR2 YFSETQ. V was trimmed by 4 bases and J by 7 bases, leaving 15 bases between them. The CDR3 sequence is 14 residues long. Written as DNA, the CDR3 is TGCGCCAGCAGCATAGGGTCTAGTATGAATGAGCAGTTCTTC. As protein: CASSIGSSMNEQFF. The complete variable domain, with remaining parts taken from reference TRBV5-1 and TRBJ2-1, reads KAGVTQTPRYLIKTRGQQVTLSCSPISGHRSVSWYQQTPGQGLQFLFEYFSETQRNKGNFPGRFSGRQFSNSRSEMNVSTLELGDSALYLCASSIGSSMNEQFFGPGTRLTVL.

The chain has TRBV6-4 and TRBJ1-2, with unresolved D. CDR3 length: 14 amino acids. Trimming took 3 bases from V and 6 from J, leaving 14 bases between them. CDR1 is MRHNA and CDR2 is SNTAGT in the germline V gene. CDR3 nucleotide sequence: TGTGCCAGCAGTGAGGGTGGAGGGTCGGATGGCTACACCTTC. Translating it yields CASSEGGGSDGYTF.

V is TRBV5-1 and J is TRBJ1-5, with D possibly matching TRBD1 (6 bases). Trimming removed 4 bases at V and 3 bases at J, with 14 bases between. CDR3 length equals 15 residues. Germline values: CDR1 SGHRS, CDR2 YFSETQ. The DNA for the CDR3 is TGCGCCAGCAGCACAGGGACGGAGAACAATCAGCCCCAGCATTTT. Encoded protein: CASSTGTENNQPQHF.

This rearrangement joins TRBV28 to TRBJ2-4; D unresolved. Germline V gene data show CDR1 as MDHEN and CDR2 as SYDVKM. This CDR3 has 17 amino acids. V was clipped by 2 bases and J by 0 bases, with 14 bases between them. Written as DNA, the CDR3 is TGTGCCAGCAGTTTACCTCTTTTGGCAGGAGCCAAAAACATTCAGTACTTC. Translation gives CASSLPLLAGAKNIQYF.